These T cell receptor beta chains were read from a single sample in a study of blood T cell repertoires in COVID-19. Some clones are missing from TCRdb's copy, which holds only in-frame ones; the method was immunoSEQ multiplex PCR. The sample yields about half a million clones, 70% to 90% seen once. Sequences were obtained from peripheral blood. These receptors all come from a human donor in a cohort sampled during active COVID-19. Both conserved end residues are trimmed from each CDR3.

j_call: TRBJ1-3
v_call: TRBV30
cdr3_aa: AWSARGASGNTIY

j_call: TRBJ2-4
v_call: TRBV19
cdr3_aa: ASRNPSGRAPDIQY

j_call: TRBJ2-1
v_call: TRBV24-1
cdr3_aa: ATKEDQVSEQF

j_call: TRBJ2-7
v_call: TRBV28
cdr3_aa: ASLTLGTGAEQY

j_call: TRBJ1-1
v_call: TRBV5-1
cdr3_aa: ASSRFENTEAF

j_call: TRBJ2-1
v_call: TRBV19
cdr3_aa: ASSGGNPLNEQF

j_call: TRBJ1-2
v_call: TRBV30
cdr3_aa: AWSEGGGGYT

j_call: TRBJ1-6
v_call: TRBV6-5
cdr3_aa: ASSPPVNSPLH

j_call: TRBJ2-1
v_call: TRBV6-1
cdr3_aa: ASSEAMGEQF

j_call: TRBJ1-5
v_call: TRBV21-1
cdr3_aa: ASSKGGDSHSNQPQH

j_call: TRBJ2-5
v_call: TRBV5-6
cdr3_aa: ASSWLTGNGETQY

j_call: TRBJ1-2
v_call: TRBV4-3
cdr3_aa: ASSQGSILNPHYGYT

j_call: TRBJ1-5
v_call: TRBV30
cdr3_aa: AWSRGTGNQPQH

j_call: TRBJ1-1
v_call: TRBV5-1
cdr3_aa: ASSLVGGMNTEAF

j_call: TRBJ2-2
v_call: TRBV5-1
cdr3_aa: ASSPTPLGNTGELF

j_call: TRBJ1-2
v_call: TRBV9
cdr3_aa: ASSVGRGNYGYT

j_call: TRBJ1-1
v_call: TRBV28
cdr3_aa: ASSYYGNTEAF

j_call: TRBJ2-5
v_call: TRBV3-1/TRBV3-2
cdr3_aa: ASSRLAGGAETQY

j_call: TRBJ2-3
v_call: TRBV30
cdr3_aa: AWRPYSSGSWSDTQY

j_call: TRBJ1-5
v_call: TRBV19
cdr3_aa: ASSPDRAVTNQPQH

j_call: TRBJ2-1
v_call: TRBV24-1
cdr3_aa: ATSDGQGAGIGGHNEQF

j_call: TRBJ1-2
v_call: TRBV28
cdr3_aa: ASSFRQERGYT

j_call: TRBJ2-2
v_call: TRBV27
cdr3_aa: ASTPLRDRATGELF

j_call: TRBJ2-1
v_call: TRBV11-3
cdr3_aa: ASSLDSSEQF

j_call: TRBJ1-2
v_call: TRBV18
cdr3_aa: ASSPRTGEGYT

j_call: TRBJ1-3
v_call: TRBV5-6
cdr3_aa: ASSLAARASGNTIY

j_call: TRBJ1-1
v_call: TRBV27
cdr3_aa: ASSSQGKGENTEAF

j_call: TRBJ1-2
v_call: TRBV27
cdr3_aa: ASSFRAGGVYT

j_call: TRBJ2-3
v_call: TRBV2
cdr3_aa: ASSGLVEDTQY

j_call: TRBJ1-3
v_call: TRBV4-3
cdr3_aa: ASSQDFPGPSSASTIY

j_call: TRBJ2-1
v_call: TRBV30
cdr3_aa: ARGLAGSEQF

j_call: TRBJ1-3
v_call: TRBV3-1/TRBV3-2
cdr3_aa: ASSQDVSGANTIY

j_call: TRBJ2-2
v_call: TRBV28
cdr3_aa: ASSLSGNTGELF

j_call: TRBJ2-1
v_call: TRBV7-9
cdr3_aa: ASSFSGRVDEQF

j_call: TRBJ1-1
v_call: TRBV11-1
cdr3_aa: ASSRRSNTEAF

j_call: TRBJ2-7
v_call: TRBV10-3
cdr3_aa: AISESTPGGYEQY

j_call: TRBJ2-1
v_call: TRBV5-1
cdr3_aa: ASSSEGGPWNEQF